This T cell receptor (beta chain) was sequenced in a study of blood T cell repertoires in COVID-19. The overall study: PBMCs, B-cell-depleted T cells, or T cells provided the cDNA or gDNA that made up the material.

CDR1 SGHDT and CDR2 YYEEEE come from the germline V gene. The CDR3 length is 15 residues. The ends were cut back, 5 bases at V and 4 bases at J, with 16 bases in the middle. Generated by immunoSEQ multiplex PCR, the TCRdb table keeps only in-frame clones and is missing some. The table lists roughly 300,000 clones, over 75% of them singletons. The TCR sequence derives from a human donor in a cohort sampled during active COVID-19. The sample consisted of peripheral blood. The chain couples TRBV5-6 to TRBJ1-5; tentative D call: TRBD1 (5 bases). Here the CDR3 DNA reads TGTGCCAGCAGTTTAAATTCAGGGTCTAATCAGCCCCAGCATTTT. Translation gives CASSLNSGSNQPQHF. Looking up the rest from reference TRBV5-6 and TRBJ1-5 gives the full variable domain: DAGVTQSPTHLIKTRGQQVTLRCSPKSGHDTVSWYQQALGQGPQFIFQYYEEEERQRGNFPDRFSGHQFPNYSSELNVNALLLGDSALYLCASSLNSGSNQPQHFGDGTRLSIL.